This TCR beta chain was observed in a study of blood T cell repertoires in COVID-19. Study-wide background: Some COVID-19 samples were acute and others convalescent; all came from the United States, Italy and Spain. PBMCs, B-cell-depleted T cells, or T cells provided the cDNA or gDNA that made up the material.

Trimming took 4 bases from V and 3 from J, leaving 13 bases between them. The CDR3 totals 15 residues. Germline CDR1 is LNHDA and CDR2 is SQIVND (reference sequence). Authors' processing steps: How many nucleated cells were present was estimated from reference gene primer amplification. Produced via immunoSEQ multiplex PCR; TCRdb's table is partial and in-frame only. The V and J calls and clone size were taken over from that table, and D and trimming were inferred from the DNA. The table includes some 80,000 clones, around four fifths detected once. The chain combines TRBV19 with TRBJ2-1; the D gene is possibly TRBD2 (6 bases). Input material: peripheral blood. The TCR originated in a human donor in a cohort sampled during active COVID-19. The CDR3 DNA follows: TGTGCCAGTAGTAGAGGCGGGAACCACTACAATGAGCAGTTCTTC. This encodes CASSRGGNHYNEQFF.